A selection of T cell receptor beta chains follows, all from one sample in a study of PD-L1 blockade in urothelial cancer. Some clones are missing from TCRdb's copy, which holds only in-frame ones; the method was immunoSEQ multiplex PCR. The sample includes under 40,000 clones, over 75% of them seen just once. The specimen was PBMCs, collected around atezolizumab (anti-PD-L1) treatment. These TCRs come from a man between 65 and 85 years old with urothelial cancer. Both conserved end residues are part of each CDR3. Fields, in order: J gene, V gene, clone size, D gene, CDR3 DNA, CDR3 protein. A D gene is named only where the DNA matches it firmly. Clone size, where shown, is once, few, many, or a class for clones that have expanded.

TRBJ2-5 | TRBV7-3 | once | NA | TGTGCCAGCAGCCCAGGGATGCCGGGGACCCAGTACTTC | CASSPGMPGTQYF
TRBJ1-1 | TRBV28 | NA | TRBD1 | TGTGCCAGCACCAGAAGGACAGGGTTGTTCATGAACACTGAAGCTTTCTTT | CASTRRTGLFMNTEAFF
TRBJ2-2 | TRBV28 | NA | NA | TGTGCCAGCAGTTTGGTGACAGACACCGGGGAGCTGTTTTTT | CASSLVTDTGELFF
TRBJ2-2 | TRBV9 | NA | TRBD1 | TGTGCCAGCAGCCTTGAGGGGGCGCATCCTAACGGGGAGCTGTTTTTT | CASSLEGAHPNGELFF
TRBJ1-5 | TRBV5-4 | NA | NA | TGTGCCAGCAGCTTAGGTGGGGGGAATCAGCCCCAGCATTTT | CASSLGGGNQPQHF
TRBJ1-5 | TRBV6-6 | NA | NA | TGTGCCAGCAGTTACCGACAGGAAAATCAGCCCCAGCATTTT | CASSYRQENQPQHF
TRBJ2-2 | TRBV12-5 | NA | TRBD2 | TGTGCTAGTGGCCCGAGCGGGAGAAACACCGGGGAGCTGTTTTTT | CASGPSGRNTGELFF
TRBJ1-2 | TRBV11-2 | NA | NA | TGTGCCAGCAGCTTAGGGAGCGGGGAACTCTATGGCTACACCTTC | CASSLGSGELYGYTF
TRBJ2-5 | TRBV20-1 | NA | TRBD1 | TGCAGTGCGTGGACAGGACGTGGGAACTTC | CSAWTGRGNF
TRBJ1-2 | TRBV30 | NA | TRBD1 | TGTGCCTGGAGCGAACAGGGGGGACGTGGCTACACCTTC | CAWSEQGGRGYTF
TRBJ2-7 | TRBV5-1 | NA | NA | TGCGCCAGCAGCTTGGGCGGCAGGGTTACCTACGAGCAGTACTTC | CASSLGGRVTYEQYF
TRBJ2-1 | TRBV11-2 | NA | TRBD2 | TGTGCCAGCAGCTTAATCGTGCGGGACTACTCCTACAATGAGCAGTTCTTC | CASSLIVRDYSYNEQFF
TRBJ2-3 | TRBV7-6 | NA | NA | TGTGCCAGCAGCTTAGTCGGTTCTGTGAGGGCAGATACGCAGTATTTT | CASSLVGSVRADTQYF
TRBJ2-3 | TRBV27 | NA | NA | TGTGCCAGCAGTTTAGTGGGAGTAGGAACAGATACGCAGTATTTT | CASSLVGVGTDTQYF
TRBJ1-5 | TRBV5-6 | NA | NA | TGTGCCAGCAGCTTGGGCCGCTTCGGTCAGCCCCAGCATTTT | CASSLGRFGQPQHF
TRBJ1-3 | TRBV7-9 | NA | NA | TGTGCCAGCAGCTTAGGAGACACCATATATTTT | CASSLGDTIYF
TRBJ1-5 | TRBV2 | NA | NA | TGTGCCAGCAGTGAAAGGGCCGGGATAGGAGATCAGCCCCAGCATTTT | CASSERAGIGDQPQHF
TRBJ2-1 | TRBV5-1 | NA | TRBD1 | TGCGCCAGCAGCTACGAGGGGGCGGATGAGCAGTTCTTC | CASSYEGADEQFF
TRBJ2-3 | TRBV12-5 | NA | NA | TGTGCTAGTGGTACTACGTCGTGGTATCCCGTGGCAGATACGCAGTATTTT | CASGTTSWYPVADTQYF
TRBJ1-5 | TRBV6-1 | few | NA | TGTGCCAGCAGTGATACTCCCAATCAGCCCCAGCATTTT | CASSDTPNQPQHF
TRBJ2-4 | TRBV19 | NA | NA | TGTGCCAGTAGTATAGATCCGGACTTAGCCAAAAACATTCAGTACTTC | CASSIDPDLAKNIQYF
TRBJ2-7 | TRBV28 | NA | NA | TGTGCCAGCAATTCCGGCGGGAAGGACGAGCAGTACTTC | CASNSGGKDEQYF